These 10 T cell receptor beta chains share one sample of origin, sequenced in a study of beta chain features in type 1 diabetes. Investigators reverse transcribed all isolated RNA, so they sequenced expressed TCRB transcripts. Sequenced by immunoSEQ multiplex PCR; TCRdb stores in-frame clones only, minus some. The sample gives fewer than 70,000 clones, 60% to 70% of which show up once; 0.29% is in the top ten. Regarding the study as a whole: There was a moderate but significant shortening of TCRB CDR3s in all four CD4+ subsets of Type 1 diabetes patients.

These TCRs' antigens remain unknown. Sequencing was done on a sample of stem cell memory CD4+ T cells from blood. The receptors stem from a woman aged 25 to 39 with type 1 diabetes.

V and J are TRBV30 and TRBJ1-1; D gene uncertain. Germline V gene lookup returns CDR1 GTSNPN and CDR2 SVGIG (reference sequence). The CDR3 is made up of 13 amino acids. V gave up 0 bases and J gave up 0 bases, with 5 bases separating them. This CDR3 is CAWSVSLNTEAFF. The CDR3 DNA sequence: TGTGCCTGGAGTGTCAGTTTGAACACTGAAGCTTTCTTT.

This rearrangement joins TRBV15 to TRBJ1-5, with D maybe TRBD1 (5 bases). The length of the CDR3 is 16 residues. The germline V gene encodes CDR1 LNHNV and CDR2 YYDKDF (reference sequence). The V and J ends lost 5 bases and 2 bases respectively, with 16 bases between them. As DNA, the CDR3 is TGTGCCACCAGCCCGGGAGGGGCCATGGGCAATCAGCCCCAGCATTTT. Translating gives CATSPGGAMGNQPQHF. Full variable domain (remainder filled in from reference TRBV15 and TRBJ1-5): DAMVIQNPRYQVTQFGKPVTLSCSQTLNHNVMYWYQQKSSQAPKLLFHYYDKDFNNEADTPDNFQSRRPNTSFCFLDIRSPGLGDTAMYLCATSPGGAMGNQPQHFGDGTRLSIL.

The CDR3: CASSPHRGTEAFF. The CDR3 DNA reads as TGTGCCAGCAGTCCCCACAGGGGGACTGAAGCTTTCTTT. V gene TRBV28 combines with J gene TRBJ1-1; 8 nucleotides agree with TRBD1. The CDR3 is 13 amino acids. Trimming took 5 bases from V and 5 from J; bases not matched to a gene: 4. Germline V gene lookup returns CDR1 MDHEN and CDR2 SYDVKM. Variable domain in full (rest from reference TRBV28 and TRBJ1-1): DVKVTQSSRYLVKRTGEKVFLECVQDMDHENMFWYRQDPGLGLRLIYFSYDVKMKEKGDIPEGYSVSREKKERFSLILESASTNQTSMYLCASSPHRGTEAFFGQGTRLTVV.

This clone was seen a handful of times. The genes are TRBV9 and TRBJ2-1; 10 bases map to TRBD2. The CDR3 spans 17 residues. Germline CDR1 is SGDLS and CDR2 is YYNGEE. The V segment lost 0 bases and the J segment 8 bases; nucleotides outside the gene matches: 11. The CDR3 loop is CASSVATRLAGEYEQFF. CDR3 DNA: TGTGCCAGCAGCGTAGCTACTCGGCTAGCGGGAGAATATGAGCAGTTCTTC.

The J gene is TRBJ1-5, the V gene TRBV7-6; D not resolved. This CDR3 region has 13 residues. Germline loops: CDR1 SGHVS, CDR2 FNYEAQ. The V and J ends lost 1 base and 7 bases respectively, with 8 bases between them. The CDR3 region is CASSLGRAQPQHF. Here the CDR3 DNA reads TGTGCCAGCAGCTTAGGGAGGGCACAGCCCCAGCATTTT.

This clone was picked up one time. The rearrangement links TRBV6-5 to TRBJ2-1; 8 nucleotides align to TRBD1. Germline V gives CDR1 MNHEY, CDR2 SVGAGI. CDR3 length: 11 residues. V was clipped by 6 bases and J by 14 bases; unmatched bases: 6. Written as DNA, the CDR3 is TGTGCCAGCAGGGACAGGGCGCGGGAGTTCTTC. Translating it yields CASRDRAREFF.

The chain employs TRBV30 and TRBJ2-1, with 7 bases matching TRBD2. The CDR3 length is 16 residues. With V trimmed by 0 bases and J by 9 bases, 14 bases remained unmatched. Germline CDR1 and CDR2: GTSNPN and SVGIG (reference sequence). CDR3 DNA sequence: TGTGCCTGGAGTGTAATCTTCCCTCCAGCGGGACGTGAGCAGTTCTTC. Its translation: CAWSVIFPPAGREQFF.

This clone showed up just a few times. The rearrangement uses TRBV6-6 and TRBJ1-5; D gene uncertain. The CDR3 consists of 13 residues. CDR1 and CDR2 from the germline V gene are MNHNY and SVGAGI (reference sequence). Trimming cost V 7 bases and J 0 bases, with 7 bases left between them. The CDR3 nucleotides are TGTGCCAGCATCAGATATAGCAATCAGCCCCAGCATTTT. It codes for CASIRYSNQPQHF.

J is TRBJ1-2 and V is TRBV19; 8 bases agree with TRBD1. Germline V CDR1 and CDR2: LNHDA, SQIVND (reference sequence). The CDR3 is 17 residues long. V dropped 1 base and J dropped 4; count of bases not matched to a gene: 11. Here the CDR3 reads CASSIAPPGQGGYGYTF. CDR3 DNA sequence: TGTGCCAGTAGTATAGCCCCGCCTGGACAGGGCGGCTATGGCTACACCTTC. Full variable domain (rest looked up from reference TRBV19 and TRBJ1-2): DGGITQSPKYLFRKEGQNVTLSCEQNLNHDAMYWYRQDPGQGLRLIYYSQIVNDFQKGDIAEGYSVSREKKESFPLTVTSAQKNPTAFYLCASSIAPPGQGGYGYTFGSGTRLTVV.

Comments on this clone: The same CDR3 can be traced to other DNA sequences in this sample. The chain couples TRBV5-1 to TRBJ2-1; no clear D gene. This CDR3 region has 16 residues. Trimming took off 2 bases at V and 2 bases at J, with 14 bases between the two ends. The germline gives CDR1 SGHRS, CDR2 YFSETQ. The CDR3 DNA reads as TGCGCCAGCAGCTTAGTTCCAGTGCCCACCTACAATGAGCAGTTCTTC. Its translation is CASSLVPVPTYNEQFF.